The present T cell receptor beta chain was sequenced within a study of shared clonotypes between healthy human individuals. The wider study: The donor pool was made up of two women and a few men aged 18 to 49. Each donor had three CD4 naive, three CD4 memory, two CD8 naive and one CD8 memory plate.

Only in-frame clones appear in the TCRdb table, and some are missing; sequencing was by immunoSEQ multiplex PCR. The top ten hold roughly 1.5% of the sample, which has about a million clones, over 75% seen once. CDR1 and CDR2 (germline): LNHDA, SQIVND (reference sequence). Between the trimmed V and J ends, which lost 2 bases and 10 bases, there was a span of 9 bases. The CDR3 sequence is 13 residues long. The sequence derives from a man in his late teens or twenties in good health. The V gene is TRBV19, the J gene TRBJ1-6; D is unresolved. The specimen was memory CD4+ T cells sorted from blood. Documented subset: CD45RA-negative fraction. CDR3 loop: CASSISWESPLHF. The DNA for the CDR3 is TGTGCCAGTAGTATATCCTGGGAGTCACCCCTCCACTTT. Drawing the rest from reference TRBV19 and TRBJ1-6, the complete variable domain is DGGITQSPKYLFRKEGQNVTLSCEQNLNHDAMYWYRQDPGQGLRLIYYSQIVNDFQKGDIAEGYSVSREKKESFPLTVTSAQKNPTAFYLCASSISWESPLHFGNGTRLTVT.